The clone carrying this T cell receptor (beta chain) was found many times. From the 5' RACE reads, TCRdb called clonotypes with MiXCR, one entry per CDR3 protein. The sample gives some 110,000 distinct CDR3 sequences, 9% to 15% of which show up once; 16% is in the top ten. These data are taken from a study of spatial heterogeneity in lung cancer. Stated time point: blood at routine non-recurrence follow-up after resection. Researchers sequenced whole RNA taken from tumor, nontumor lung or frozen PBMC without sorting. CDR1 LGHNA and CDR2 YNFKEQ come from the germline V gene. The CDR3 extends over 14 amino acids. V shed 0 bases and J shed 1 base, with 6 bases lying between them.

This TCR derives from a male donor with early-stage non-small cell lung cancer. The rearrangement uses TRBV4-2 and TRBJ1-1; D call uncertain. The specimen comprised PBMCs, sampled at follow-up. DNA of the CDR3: TGTGCCAGCAGCCAAGACAGAGCGAACACTGAAGCTTTCTTT. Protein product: CASSQDRANTEAFF.